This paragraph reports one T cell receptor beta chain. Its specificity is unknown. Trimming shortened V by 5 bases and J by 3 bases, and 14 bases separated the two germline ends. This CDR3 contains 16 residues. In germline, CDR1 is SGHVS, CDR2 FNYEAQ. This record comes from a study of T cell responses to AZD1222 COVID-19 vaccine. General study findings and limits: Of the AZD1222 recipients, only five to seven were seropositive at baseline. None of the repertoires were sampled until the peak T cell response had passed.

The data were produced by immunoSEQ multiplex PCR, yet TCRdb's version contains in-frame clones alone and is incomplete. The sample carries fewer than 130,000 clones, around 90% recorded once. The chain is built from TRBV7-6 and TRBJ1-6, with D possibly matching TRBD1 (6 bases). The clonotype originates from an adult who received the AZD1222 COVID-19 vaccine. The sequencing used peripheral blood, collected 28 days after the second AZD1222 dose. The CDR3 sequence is CASSLDSRGYNSPLHF. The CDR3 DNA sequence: TGTGCCAGCAGCCTGGATTCCAGGGGCTATAATTCACCCCTCCACTTT.